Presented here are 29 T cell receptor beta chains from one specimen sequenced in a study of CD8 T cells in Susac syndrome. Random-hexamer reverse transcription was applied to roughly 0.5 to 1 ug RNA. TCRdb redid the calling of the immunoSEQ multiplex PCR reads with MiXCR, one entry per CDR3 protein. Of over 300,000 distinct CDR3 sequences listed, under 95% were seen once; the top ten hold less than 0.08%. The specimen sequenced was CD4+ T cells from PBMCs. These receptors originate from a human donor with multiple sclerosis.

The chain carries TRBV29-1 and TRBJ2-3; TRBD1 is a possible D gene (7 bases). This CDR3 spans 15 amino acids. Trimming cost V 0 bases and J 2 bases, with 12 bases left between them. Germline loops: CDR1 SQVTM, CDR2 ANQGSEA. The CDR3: CSVEEPRGDTDTQYF. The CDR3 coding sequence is TGCAGCGTTGAAGAACCCAGGGGGGACACAGATACGCAGTATTTT.

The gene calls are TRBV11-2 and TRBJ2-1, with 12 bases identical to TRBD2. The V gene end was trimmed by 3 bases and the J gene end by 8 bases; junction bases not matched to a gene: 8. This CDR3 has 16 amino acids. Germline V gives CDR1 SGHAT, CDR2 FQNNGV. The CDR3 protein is CASSFPASGGAYEQFF. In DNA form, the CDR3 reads TGTGCCAGCAGCTTCCCGGCTAGCGGGGGGGCGTATGAGCAGTTCTTC.

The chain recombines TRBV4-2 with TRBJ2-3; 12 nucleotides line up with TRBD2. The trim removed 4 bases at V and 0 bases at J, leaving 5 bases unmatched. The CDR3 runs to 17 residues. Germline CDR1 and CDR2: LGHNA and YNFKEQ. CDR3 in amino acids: CASSPTSGRRSTDTQYF. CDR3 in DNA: TGTGCCAGCAGCCCTACTAGCGGGAGGAGGAGCACAGATACGCAGTATTTT.

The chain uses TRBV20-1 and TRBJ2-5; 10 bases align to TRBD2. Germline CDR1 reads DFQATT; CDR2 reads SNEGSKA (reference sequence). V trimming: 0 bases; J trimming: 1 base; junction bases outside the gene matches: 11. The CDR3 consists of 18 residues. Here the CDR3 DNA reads TGCAGTGCTAGAGAAGATGGTTTCCCTAGCGGGGGCCAAGAGACCCAGTACTTC. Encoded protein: CSAREDGFPSGGQETQYF.

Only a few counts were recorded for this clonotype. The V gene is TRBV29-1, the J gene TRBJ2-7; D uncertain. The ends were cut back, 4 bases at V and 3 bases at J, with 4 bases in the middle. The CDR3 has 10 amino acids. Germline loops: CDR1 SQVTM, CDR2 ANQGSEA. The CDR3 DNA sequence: TGCAGCGTTGGGGACTACGAGCAGTACTTC. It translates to CSVGDYEQYF.

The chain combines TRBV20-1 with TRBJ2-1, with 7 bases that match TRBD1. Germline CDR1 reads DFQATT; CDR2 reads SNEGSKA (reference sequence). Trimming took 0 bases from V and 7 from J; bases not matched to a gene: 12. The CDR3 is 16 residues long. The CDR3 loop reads CSARDEGAPRGNEQFF. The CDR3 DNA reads TGCAGTGCTAGAGATGAGGGGGCCCCGAGAGGGAATGAGCAGTTCTTC.

The CDR3 DNA reads TGTGCCAGCTCCCCATCCCCGGGGACAGGCCACGAGCAGTACTTC. Its protein is CASSPSPGTGHEQYF. This chain links TRBV18 with TRBJ2-7; the match to TRBD1 covers 8 bases. CDR3 length: 15 residues. Germline assignment: CDR1 KGHSH and CDR2 LQKENI. With V trimmed by 6 bases and J by 5 bases, 12 bases remained unmatched.

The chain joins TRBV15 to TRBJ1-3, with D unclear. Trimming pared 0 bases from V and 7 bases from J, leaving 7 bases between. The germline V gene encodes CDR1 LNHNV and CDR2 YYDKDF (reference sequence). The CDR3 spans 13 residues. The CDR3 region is CATSRDSVNTIYF. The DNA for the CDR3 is TGTGCCACCAGCAGAGATTCGGTGAACACCATATATTTT.

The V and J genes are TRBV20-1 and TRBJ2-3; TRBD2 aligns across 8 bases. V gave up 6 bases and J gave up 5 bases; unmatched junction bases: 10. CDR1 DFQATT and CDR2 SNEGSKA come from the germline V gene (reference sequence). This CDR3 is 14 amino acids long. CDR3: CSAPGGPAVDTQYF. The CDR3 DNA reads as TGCAGTGCACCGGGAGGGCCGGCAGTAGATACGCAGTATTTT.

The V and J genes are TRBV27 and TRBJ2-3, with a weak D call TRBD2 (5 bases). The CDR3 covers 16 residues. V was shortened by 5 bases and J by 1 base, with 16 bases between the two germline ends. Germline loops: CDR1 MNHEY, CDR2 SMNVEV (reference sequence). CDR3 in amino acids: CASSVTIASRTDTQYF. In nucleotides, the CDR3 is TGTGCCAGCAGTGTTACGATAGCGAGCCGCACAGATACGCAGTATTTT.

The CDR3 bases are TGTGCCAGTAGTATTTCGGCAGGGGGGGATACGCAGTATTTT. This encodes CASSISAGGDTQYF. The rearrangement uses TRBV19 and TRBJ2-3, with a weak D call TRBD1 (7 bases). The V gene lost 3 bases and the J gene lost 6 bases, with 13 bases spanning the gap. The CDR3 sequence is 14 residues long. Germline CDR1 and CDR2: LNHDA and SQIVND (reference sequence).

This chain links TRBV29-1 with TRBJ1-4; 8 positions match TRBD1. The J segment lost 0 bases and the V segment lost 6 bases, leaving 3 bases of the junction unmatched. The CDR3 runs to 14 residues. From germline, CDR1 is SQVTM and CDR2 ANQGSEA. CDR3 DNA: TGCAGCGTCACGGACAGGGCAACTAATGAAAAACTGTTTTTT. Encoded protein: CSVTDRATNEKLFF.

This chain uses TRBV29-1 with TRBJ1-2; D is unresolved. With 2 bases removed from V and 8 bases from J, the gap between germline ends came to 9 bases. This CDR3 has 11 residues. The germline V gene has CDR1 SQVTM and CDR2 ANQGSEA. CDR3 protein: CSVERGEGYTF. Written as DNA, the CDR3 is TGCAGCGTTGAACGAGGCGAGGGCTACACCTTC. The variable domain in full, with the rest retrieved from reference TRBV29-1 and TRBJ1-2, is SAVISQKPSRDICQRGTSLTIQCQVDSQVTMMFWYRQQPGQSLTLIATANQGSEATYESGFVIDKFPISRPNLTFSTLTVSNMSPEDSSIYLCSVERGEGYTFGSGTRLTVV.

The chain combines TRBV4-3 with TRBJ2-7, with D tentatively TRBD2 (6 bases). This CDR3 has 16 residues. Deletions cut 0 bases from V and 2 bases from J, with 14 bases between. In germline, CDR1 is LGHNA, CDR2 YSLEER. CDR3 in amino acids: CASSQDPWTGAYEQYF. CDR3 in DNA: TGCGCCAGCAGCCAAGATCCTTGGACGGGAGCCTACGAGCAGTACTTC.

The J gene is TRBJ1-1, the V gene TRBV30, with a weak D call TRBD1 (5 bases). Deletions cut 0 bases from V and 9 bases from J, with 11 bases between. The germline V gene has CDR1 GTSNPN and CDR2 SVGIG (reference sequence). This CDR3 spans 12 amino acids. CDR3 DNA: TGTGCCTGGAGTGTACGGACATGGAAAGCTTTCTTT. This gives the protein CAWSVRTWKAFF.

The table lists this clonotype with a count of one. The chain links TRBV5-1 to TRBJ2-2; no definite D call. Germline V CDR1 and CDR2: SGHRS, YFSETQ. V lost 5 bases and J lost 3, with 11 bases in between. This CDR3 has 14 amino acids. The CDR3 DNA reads TGCGCCAGCAGGACACGAAGGGACACCGGGGAGCTGTTTTTT. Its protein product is CASRTRRDTGELFF.

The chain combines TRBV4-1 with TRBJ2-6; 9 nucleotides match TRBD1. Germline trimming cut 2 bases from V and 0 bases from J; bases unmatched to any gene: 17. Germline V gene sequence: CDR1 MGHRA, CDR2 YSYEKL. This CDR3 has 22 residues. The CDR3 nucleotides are TGCGCCAGCAGCCAACCCGCCGGGACAGGGCTAAATGCGATCTCTGGGGCCAACGTCCTGACTTTC. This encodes CASSQPAGTGLNAISGANVLTF.

The CDR3 DNA reads as TGTGCCAGCAGTCAGCGGGGAGGCCGACCCGCCGGGGAGCTGTTTTTT. This gives the protein CASSQRGGRPAGELFF. The J gene is TRBJ2-2, the V gene TRBV28, with TRBD2 matching 7 bases. V shed 5 bases and J 6 bases; nucleotides not matched to a gene: 12. This CDR3 comprises 16 residues. Germline V gene lookup returns CDR1 MDHEN and CDR2 SYDVKM.

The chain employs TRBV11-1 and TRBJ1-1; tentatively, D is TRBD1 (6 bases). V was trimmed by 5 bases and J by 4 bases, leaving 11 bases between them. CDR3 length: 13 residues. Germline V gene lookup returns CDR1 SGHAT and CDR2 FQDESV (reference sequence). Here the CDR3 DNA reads TGTGCCAGCAGCCAACAGGGTAGCACTGAAGCTTTCTTT. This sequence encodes CASSQQGSTEAFF.

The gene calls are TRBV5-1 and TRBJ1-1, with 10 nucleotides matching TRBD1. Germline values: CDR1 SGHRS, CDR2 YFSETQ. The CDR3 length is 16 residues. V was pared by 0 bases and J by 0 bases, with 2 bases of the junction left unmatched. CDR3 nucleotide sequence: TGCGCCAGCAGCTTGGGGACAGGGGGTTTGAACACTGAAGCTTTCTTT. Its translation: CASSLGTGGLNTEAFF.

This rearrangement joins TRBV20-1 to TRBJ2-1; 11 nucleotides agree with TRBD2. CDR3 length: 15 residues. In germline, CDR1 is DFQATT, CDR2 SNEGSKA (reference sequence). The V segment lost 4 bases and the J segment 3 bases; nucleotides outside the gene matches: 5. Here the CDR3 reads CSAIEGTSGYNEQFF. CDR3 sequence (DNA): TGCAGTGCTATCGAAGGGACTAGCGGCTACAATGAGCAGTTCTTC.

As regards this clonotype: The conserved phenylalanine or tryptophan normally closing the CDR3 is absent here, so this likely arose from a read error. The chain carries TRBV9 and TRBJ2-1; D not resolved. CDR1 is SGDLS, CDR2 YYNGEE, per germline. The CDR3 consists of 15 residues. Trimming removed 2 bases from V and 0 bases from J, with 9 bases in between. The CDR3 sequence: CASSVDASSYNEQFL. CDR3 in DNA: TGTGCCAGCAGCGTGGACGCCAGCTCCTACAATGAGCAGTTCCTC.

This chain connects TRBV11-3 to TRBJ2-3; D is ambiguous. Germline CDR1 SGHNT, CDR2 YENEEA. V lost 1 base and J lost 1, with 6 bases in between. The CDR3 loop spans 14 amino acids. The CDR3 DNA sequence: TGTGCCAGCAGCTTAGTTGCACGCACAGATACGCAGTATTTT. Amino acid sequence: CASSLVARTDTQYF.

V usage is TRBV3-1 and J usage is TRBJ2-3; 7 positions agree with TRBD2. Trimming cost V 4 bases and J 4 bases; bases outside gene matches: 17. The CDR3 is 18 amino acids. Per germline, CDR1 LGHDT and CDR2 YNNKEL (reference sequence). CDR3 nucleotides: TGTGCCAGCAGCCCAAGAGCGGGCCGGGAGGATAGGCCAGATACGCAGTATTTT. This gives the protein CASSPRAGREDRPDTQYF.

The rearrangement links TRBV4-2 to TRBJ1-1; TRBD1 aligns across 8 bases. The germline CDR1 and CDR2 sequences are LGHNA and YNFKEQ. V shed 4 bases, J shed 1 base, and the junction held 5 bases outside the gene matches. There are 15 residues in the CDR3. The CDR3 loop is CASSLGQGPNTEAFF. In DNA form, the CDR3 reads TGTGCCAGCAGCCTCGGACAGGGCCCGAACACTGAAGCTTTCTTT.

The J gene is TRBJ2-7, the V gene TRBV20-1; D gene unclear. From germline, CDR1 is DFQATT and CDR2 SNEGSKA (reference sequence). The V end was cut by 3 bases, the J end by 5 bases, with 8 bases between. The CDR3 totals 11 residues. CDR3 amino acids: CSASAQDEQYF. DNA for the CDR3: TGCAGTGCTAGTGCCCAAGACGAGCAGTACTTC.

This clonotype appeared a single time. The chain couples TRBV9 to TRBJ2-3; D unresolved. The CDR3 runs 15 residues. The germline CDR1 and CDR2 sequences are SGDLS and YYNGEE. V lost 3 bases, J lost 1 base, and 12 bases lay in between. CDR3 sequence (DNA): TGTGCCAGCAGCGCTACCTTGATCCGCACAGATACGCAGTATTTT. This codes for CASSATLIRTDTQYF.

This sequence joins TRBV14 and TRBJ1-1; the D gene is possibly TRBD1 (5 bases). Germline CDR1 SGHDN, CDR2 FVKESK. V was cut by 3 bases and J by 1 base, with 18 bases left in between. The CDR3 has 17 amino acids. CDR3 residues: CASSQPLRTGANTEAFF. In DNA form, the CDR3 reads TGTGCCAGCAGCCAGCCCCTCCGAACAGGAGCGAACACTGAAGCTTTCTTT.

The DNA of the CDR3 is TGTGCTAGTGGTTTGGTAACAGGGGTAATATCTGGAAACACCATATATTTT. Protein sequence: CASGLVTGVISGNTIYF. This chain joins TRBV12-5 and TRBJ1-3, with 7 bases aligning to TRBD1. Germline CDR1 reads LGHNT; CDR2 reads FRNRAP. The CDR3 sequence is 17 residues long. V was clipped by 0 bases and J by 1 base; unmatched bases: 6.